A selection of T cell receptor beta chains follows, all from one sample in a study of blood T cell repertoires in COVID-19. Sequencing used immunoSEQ multiplex PCR; TCRdb keeps in-frame clones, though not all of them. The table includes 150,000 to 200,000 clones, approximately 90% detected once. Sequencing was performed on peripheral blood. Receptor source: a human donor in a cohort sampled during active COVID-19. Both conserved end residues are part of each CDR3. Each record gives: CDR3 DNA, CDR3 protein, D gene, J gene, V gene, clone size. The D gene is left open where the match is weak. Where a row states a size, it is once, few, many or the class of an expanded clone; other rows omit it.

TGCAGTGCTAGTAAGGCGGGAGGGCCGGGGGAGCAGTACTTC | CSASKAGGPGEQYF | TRBD2 | TRBJ2-7 | TRBV20-1 | -
TGTGCCAGTGAAGCGGGCCTCCCTTACAATGAGCAGTTCTTC | CASEAGLPYNEQFF | - | TRBJ2-1 | TRBV19 | -
TGTGCCAGCAGCTCGACAGGGGGCAATCAGCCCCAGCATTTT | CASSSTGGNQPQHF | TRBD1 | TRBJ1-5 | TRBV7-2 | -
TGCGCCAGCAGCTTGTCCTCGGGACAGCGAAACAATGAGCAGTTCTTC | CASSLSSGQRNNEQFF | TRBD1 | TRBJ2-1 | TRBV5-1 | -
TGTGCCAGCAGTTACTCGACAGCAAACTATGGCTACACCTTC | CASSYSTANYGYTF | - | TRBJ1-2 | TRBV6-6 | -
TGTGCCAGCAGCGTAGGGACACAGTCCTTGGTGAACACTGAAGCTTTCTTT | CASSVGTQSLVNTEAFF | - | TRBJ1-1 | TRBV9 | -
TGTGCCAGCTCACCAGTACTAGCAGGGGAGGGTGGAGAGACCCAGTACTTC | CASSPVLAGEGGETQYF | - | TRBJ2-5 | TRBV18 | -
TGTGCCTGGCGGACTCGCTCCTACGAGCAGTACTTC | CAWRTRSYEQYF | - | TRBJ2-7 | TRBV30 | -
TGTGCCAGCAGTCTCGGGATAACGGGCTACACCTTC | CASSLGITGYTF | - | TRBJ1-2 | TRBV6-2/TRBV6-3 | -
TGCGCCAGCAAAGACAGGGGGCTGGGCACCGGGGAGCTGTTTTTT | CASKDRGLGTGELFF | TRBD1 | TRBJ2-2 | TRBV10-2 | -
TGCGCCAGCAGCTTGGAGTCAGCGGGTGAAGCTTTCTTT | CASSLESAGEAFF | - | TRBJ1-1 | TRBV5-1 | -
TGTGCCAGCAGTTTTGGACTAGCGGGATTCACAGATACGCAGTATTTT | CASSFGLAGFTDTQYF | TRBD2 | TRBJ2-3 | TRBV7-8 | -
TGTGCCAGCAGTCACTTCCTCGGACTAGCGGGAGGGCGGGCAGATACGCAGTATTTT | CASSHFLGLAGGRADTQYF | TRBD2 | TRBJ2-3 | TRBV2 | -
TGTGCCAGCAGGGAAGGGACTAGCGGGGGGGCCGTCAAAAACATTCAGTACTTC | CASREGTSGGAVKNIQYF | TRBD2 | TRBJ2-4 | TRBV6-4 | -
TGTGCCAGCAGTGAGCAGTCTAATTCACCCCTCCACTTT | CASSEQSNSPLHF | - | TRBJ1-6 | TRBV2 | -
TGTGCCAGCAGCGCCGGGACAGGGGGCGAGACCCAGTACTTC | CASSAGTGGETQYF | TRBD1 | TRBJ2-5 | TRBV9 | -
TGTGCCAGCAGCTCGGGACAGGCTCATTCACCCCTCCACTTT | CASSSGQAHSPLHF | TRBD1 | TRBJ1-6 | TRBV5-4 | -
TGTGCCAGCAGCTTAAGGGGGCAGGAGACCCAGTACTTC | CASSLRGQETQYF | TRBD1 | TRBJ2-5 | TRBV7-2 | once
TGTGCCAGCAGCCTCCAGGGCTCCTACGAGCAGTACTTC | CASSLQGSYEQYF | - | TRBJ2-7 | TRBV3-1/TRBV3-2 | -
TGTGCCAGCAGTTCTTCTAGCAATACAGATACGCAGTATTTT | CASSSSSNTDTQYF | - | TRBJ2-3 | TRBV7-2 | -
TGTGCCAGCAGCCCGCGGACAGGGTTTCTGAACACCGGGGAGCTGTTTTTT | CASSPRTGFLNTGELFF | TRBD1 | TRBJ2-2 | TRBV5-5 | -
TGCGCCAGCAGCCTATGGCGGGGAAGCTCCTACGAGCAGTACTTC | CASSLWRGSSYEQYF | - | TRBJ2-7 | TRBV4-3 | -
TGTGCCAGCAGCGCAGACCAGGGAGGTGAAGCTTTCTTT | CASSADQGGEAFF | - | TRBJ1-1 | TRBV7-6 | -
TGCGCCAGCAGCCAAGCCGCGACTAGCGGCAGCACAGATACGCAGTATTTT | CASSQAATSGSTDTQYF | TRBD2 | TRBJ2-3 | TRBV4-3 | -
TGCAGTGCTAGTGACAGGGATTCTGGCTACACCTTC | CSASDRDSGYTF | TRBD1 | TRBJ1-2 | TRBV20-1 | -
TGTGCCATCAGTGAGCTTTCTCACTTCGAGCAGTACTTC | CAISELSHFEQYF | - | TRBJ2-7 | TRBV10-3 | -
TGTGCCAGCAGTACTACAGGGGGGAGCCCCGGGGAGCTGTTTTTT | CASSTTGGSPGELFF | TRBD1 | TRBJ2-2 | TRBV7-6 | once
TGTGCCAGCAGAGCGGGGGGGCCGAATACGCAGTATTTT | CASRAGGPNTQYF | TRBD2 | TRBJ2-3 | TRBV7-2 | once
TGTGCCTGGAGCGGGCGGGTCGCGTATAATTCACCCCTCCACTTT | CAWSGRVAYNSPLHF | - | TRBJ1-6 | TRBV30 | -
TGTGCCAGTAGTCAGGCGAGGGTCACGAACACCGGGGAGCTGTTTTTT | CASSQARVTNTGELFF | - | TRBJ2-2 | TRBV19 | -
TGTGCCAGCACGGGGGACTCCTACGAGCAGTACTTC | CASTGDSYEQYF | - | TRBJ2-7 | TRBV2 | few
TGTGCCAGCAGCTTAGGGACAGGGAAAAAGACAGATACGCAGTATTTT | CASSLGTGKKTDTQYF | TRBD1 | TRBJ2-3 | TRBV11-1 | -
TGTGCCAGCAGTACCGCGGGTAGCGGGACCGATGAGCAGTTCTTC | CASSTAGSGTDEQFF | TRBD2 | TRBJ2-1 | TRBV5-6 | -
TGTGCCAGCAGTTTATCGAGAGGCTCCAAAGAGACCCAGTACTTC | CASSLSRGSKETQYF | - | TRBJ2-5 | TRBV27 | -
TGTGCCAGCAGCCGTAGCGGGATCTATGAGCAGTACTTC | CASSRSGIYEQYF | TRBD2 | TRBJ2-7 | TRBV7-2 | -
TGTGCCAGCTCATTACTAGCGGGAGCCTACAATGAGCAGTTCTTC | CASSLLAGAYNEQFF | TRBD2 | TRBJ2-1 | TRBV18 | -
TGTGCCAGCAGTGGGCGGGACAGGGTCTACGAGCAGTACTTC | CASSGRDRVYEQYF | TRBD1 | TRBJ2-7 | TRBV2 | -
TGCAGCGTCGTCCGGGACAGGGGTTATGAGCAGTTCTTC | CSVVRDRGYEQFF | TRBD1 | TRBJ2-1 | TRBV29-1 | -
TGTGCCAGCAGTTTTCGGGACATCCAGCGCTCCTACGAGCAGTACTTC | CASSFRDIQRSYEQYF | - | TRBJ2-7 | TRBV27 | -
TGTGCCAGCAGTCGGGCAGGGGGGACTAGCGGGAGCTACGAGCAGTACTTC | CASSRAGGTSGSYEQYF | TRBD2 | TRBJ2-7 | TRBV27 | -
TGTGCCACCAGCAGAGATGGGCGTACATACAATGGCTACACCTTC | CATSRDGRTYNGYTF | - | TRBJ1-2 | TRBV15 | -
TGTGCCAGCAGCCGGGGGGCTAGCGGGGTTTCAGATACGCAGTATTTT | CASSRGASGVSDTQYF | TRBD2 | TRBJ2-3 | TRBV7-2 | -
TGTGCCAGCAGCTCCGAAGGGGGCAGGGGGACCACTGAAGCTTTCTTT | CASSSEGGRGTTEAFF | TRBD1 | TRBJ1-1 | TRBV7-9 | -
TGTGCCAGCAGTAAGAAGGGACTAGCGGGAGTTGGGCAGTACTTC | CASSKKGLAGVGQYF | TRBD2 | TRBJ2-7 | TRBV28 | -
TGTGCCAGCAGCCCAAGACAGGGACGAGACGAGCAGTACTTC | CASSPRQGRDEQYF | TRBD1 | TRBJ2-7 | TRBV7-2 | -
TGTGCCAGCAGCGTAGTGAGGACCGGGGAGCTGTTTTTT | CASSVVRTGELFF | - | TRBJ2-2 | TRBV9 | -
TGTGCCAGCAGTTTGGCGGGGGGAAATGAAAAACTGTTTTTT | CASSLAGGNEKLFF | - | TRBJ1-4 | TRBV27 | -
TGTGCCAGCAGACCCCCGGGGGGCGGGGAGCTGTTTTTT | CASRPPGGGELFF | TRBD2 | TRBJ2-2 | TRBV5-4 | -
TGTGCCAGCAGTTTGTTCCTAATCGGTGAGCAGTTCTTC | CASSLFLIGEQFF | - | TRBJ2-1 | TRBV28 | -
TGTGCCAGCAGTCCAAAGGACAGAACAGCCTCCCTTTATGGCTACACCTTC | CASSPKDRTASLYGYTF | - | TRBJ1-2 | TRBV27 | -
TGCGCCAGCAGCCAAGAAGAGACTGTTGGCACTGAAGCTTTCTTT | CASSQEETVGTEAFF | - | TRBJ1-1 | TRBV4-1 | -
TGTGCCAGCAGCAAAGAGACGGCGGGGGGGAGCTCCTACAATGAGCAGTTCTTC | CASSKETAGGSSYNEQFF | - | TRBJ2-1 | TRBV21-1 | -
TGTGCCAGCAGTCCTCTCTACGAGCAGTACTTC | CASSPLYEQYF | - | TRBJ2-7 | TRBV28 | -
TGCGCCAGCAGTGACGGAGGTACGTTGGACGAGCAGTACTTC | CASSDGGTLDEQYF | - | TRBJ2-7 | TRBV10-1 | -
TGCGCCAGCAGTGAGTCGGGGGTCCGGGACAGGGCACATGAGCAGTTCTTC | CASSESGVRDRAHEQFF | TRBD1 | TRBJ2-1 | TRBV10-1 | -
TGTGCCAGCAGCCAGCGGGGCACAGATACGCAGTATTTT | CASSQRGTDTQYF | - | TRBJ2-3 | TRBV3-1/TRBV3-2 | -
TGTGCCAGCAGCGGGATGACACCGACGGGGTCAGAGACCCAGTACTTC | CASSGMTPTGSETQYF | - | TRBJ2-5 | TRBV9 | once
TGCAGCGTCGAGACAGATGCCTACGAGCAGTACTTC | CSVETDAYEQYF | - | TRBJ2-7 | TRBV29-1 | -
TGTGCCAGCAGCTTATTTCTAGCGGGTACCGGGTTAGAGACCCAGTACTTC | CASSLFLAGTGLETQYF | TRBD2 | TRBJ2-5 | TRBV7-2 | -
TGTGCCAGCAGCTTAGGGGCGGGGAGCGGCTCCTACGAGCAGTACTTC | CASSLGAGSGSYEQYF | - | TRBJ2-7 | TRBV7-6 | -